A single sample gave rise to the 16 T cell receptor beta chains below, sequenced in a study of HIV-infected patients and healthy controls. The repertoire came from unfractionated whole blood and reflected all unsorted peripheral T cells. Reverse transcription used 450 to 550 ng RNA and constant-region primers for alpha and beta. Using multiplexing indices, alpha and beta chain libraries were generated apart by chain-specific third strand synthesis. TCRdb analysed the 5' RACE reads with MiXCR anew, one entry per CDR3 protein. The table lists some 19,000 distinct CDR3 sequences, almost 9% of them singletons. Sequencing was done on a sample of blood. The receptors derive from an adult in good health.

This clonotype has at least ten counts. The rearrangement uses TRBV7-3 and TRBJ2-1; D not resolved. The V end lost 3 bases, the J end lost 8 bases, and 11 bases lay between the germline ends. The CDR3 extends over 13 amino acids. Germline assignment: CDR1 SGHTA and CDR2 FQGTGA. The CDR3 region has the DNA TGTGCCAGCAGCTTCAGTTTTGGCGATGAGCAGTTCTTC. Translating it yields CASSFSFGDEQFF.

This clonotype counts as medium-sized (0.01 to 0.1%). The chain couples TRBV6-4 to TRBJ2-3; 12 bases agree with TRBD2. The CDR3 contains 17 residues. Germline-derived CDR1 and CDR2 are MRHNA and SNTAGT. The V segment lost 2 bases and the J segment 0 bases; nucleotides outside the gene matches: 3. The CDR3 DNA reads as TGTGCCAGCAGTGACGGGACTAGCGGGTCTAGCACAGATACGCAGTATTTT. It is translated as CASSDGTSGSSTDTQYF.

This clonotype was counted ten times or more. In DNA form, the CDR3 reads TGTGCCAGCAATACCGGGACAGGAAGCAATCAGCCCCAGCATTTT. This translates into CASNTGTGSNQPQHF. The chain joins TRBV28 to TRBJ1-5, with 8 bases that match TRBD1. This CDR3 comprises 15 residues. The germline V gene encodes CDR1 MDHEN and CDR2 SYDVKM. V shed 7 bases and J 1 base; nucleotides not matched to a gene: 6.

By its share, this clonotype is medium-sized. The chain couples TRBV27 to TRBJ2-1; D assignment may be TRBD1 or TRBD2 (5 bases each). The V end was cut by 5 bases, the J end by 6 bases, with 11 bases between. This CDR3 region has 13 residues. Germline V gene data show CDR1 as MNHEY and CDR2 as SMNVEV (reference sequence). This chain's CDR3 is CASSLQRGNEQFF. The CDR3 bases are TGTGCCAGCAGTCTTCAGAGGGGCAATGAGCAGTTCTTC.

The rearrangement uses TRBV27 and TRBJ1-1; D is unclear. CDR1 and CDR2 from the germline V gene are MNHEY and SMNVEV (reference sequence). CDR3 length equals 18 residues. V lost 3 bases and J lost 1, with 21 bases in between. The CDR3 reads CASSFNGRNSISNTEAFF. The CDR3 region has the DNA TGTGCCAGCAGTTTCAATGGACGGAATTCGATTTCGAACACTGAAGCTTTCTTT.

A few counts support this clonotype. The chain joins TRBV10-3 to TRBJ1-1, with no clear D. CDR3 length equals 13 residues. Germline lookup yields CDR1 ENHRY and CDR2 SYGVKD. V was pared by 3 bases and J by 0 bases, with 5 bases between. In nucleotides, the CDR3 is TGTGCCATCAGTGACCCCATGAACACTGAAGCTTTCTTT. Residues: CAISDPMNTEAFF.

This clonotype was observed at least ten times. The CDR3 is CATSRRDTQYF. DNA of the CDR3: TGTGCCACCAGTCGTAGAGATACGCAGTATTTT. The genes are TRBV24-1 and TRBJ2-3; D gene ambiguous. This CDR3 is 11 amino acids long. V gave up 6 bases and J gave up 5 bases, with 5 bases separating them. CDR1 and CDR2 from the germline V gene are KGHDR and SFDVKD.

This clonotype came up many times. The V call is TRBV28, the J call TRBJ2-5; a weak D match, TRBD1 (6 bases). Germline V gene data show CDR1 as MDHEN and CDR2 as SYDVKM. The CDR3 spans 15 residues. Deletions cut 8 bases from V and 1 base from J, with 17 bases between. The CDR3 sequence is CASFSTGSPQETQYF. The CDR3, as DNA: TGTGCCAGCTTTAGTACAGGGTCCCCCCAAGAGACCCAGTACTTC.

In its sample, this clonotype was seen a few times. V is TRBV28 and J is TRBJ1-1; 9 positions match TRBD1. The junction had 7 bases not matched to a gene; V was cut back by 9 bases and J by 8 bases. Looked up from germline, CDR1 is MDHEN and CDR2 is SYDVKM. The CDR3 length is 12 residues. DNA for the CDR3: TGTGCCAGTAGAACAGGGGGCAAAGAAGCTTTCTTT. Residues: CASRTGGKEAFF.

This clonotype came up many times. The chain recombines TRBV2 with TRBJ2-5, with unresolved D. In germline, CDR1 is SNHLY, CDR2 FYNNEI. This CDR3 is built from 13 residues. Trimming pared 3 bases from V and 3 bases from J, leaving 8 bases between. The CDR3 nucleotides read TGTGCCAGCAGTGATGACCAGAAAGAGACCCAGTACTTC. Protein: CASSDDQKETQYF.

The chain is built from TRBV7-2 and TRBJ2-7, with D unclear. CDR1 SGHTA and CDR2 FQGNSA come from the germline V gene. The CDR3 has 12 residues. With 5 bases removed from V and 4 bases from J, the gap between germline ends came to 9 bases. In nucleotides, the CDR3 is TGTGCCAGCAGCCCGACGCATTACGAGCAGTACTTC. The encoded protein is CASSPTHYEQYF.

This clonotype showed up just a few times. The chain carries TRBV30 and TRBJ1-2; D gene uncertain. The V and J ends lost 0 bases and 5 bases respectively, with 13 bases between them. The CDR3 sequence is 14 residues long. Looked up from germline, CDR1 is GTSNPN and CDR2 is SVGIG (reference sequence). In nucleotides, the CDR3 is TGTGCCTGGAGTGTAGTAGGAACGGGATATGGCTACACCTTC. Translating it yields CAWSVVGTGYGYTF.

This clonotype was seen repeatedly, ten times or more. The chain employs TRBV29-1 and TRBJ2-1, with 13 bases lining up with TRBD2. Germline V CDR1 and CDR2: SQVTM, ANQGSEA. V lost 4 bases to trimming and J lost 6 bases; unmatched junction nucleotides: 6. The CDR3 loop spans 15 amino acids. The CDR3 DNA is TGCAGCGTTGGGGGACTAGCGGGAATTATCAATGAGCAGTTCTTC. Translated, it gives CSVGGLAGIINEQFF.

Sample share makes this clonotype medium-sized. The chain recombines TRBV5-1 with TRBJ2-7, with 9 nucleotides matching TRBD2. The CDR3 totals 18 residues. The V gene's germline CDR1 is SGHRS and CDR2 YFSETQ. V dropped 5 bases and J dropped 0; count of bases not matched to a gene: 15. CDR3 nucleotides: TGCGCCAGCAGACCTTCCCGGTCCAGCGGGAGGAGCTCCTACGAGCAGTACTTC. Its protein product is CASRPSRSSGRSSYEQYF.

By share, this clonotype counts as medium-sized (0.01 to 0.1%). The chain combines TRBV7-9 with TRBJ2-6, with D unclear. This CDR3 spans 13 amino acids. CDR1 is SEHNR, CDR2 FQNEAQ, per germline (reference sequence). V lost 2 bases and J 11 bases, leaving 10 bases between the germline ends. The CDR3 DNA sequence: TGTGCCAGCAGCTTATCCGGTCTTGACGTCCTGACTTTC. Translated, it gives CASSLSGLDVLTF.

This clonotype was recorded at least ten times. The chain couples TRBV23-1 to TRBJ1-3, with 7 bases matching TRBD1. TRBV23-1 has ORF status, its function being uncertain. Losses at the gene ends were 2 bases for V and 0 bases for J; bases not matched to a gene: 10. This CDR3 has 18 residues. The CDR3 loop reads CASSQPNRGPHSGNTIYF. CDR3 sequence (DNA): TGCGCCAGCAGTCAACCAAACAGGGGACCCCACTCTGGAAACACCATATATTTT.